The 28 T cell receptor beta chains below all came from one sample that was sequenced in a study of tumor-infiltrating lymphocytes in primary liver carcinoma. Starting from 450 to 500 ng of total RNA, TCR beta cDNA was produced with a primer in the constant region. TCR beta libraries came from three nested multiplex PCR rounds using slightly modified ARM-PCR. Running nine to ten cycles apiece, the first two PCR rounds relied on TRBV1-TRBV30 forward primers together with a C-beta reverse primer. From the multiplex PCR reads, TCRdb called clonotypes with MiXCR, one entry per CDR3 protein. The table includes 330,000 or so distinct CDR3 sequences, roughly 61% detected once. RNA was extracted from whole blood without cell sorting, alongside germline DNA. The sequencing sample was made of peripheral blood. The receptors shown here come from a man aged 35-49 years with primary liver carcinoma and hepatitis B virus infection.

This clonotype has a count of ten or more. The junction shows a germline mismatch at one end, possibly a read error. This chain connects TRBV11-1 to TRBJ2-4, with 7 bases that match TRBD2. CDR1 is SGHAT, CDR2 FQDESV, per germline (reference sequence). CDR3 size: 14 residues. The chain's CDR3 is CASSFRLAENIQYF. The CDR3 DNA reads TGTGCCAGCAGCTTTCGACTAGCCGAAAACATTCAGTACTTC.

This clonotype has just a few counts. The rearrangement joins TRBV12-3 or TRBV12-4 to TRBJ2-7; 7 bases line up with TRBD1. V shed 5 bases, J shed 3 bases, and the junction held 16 bases outside the gene matches. The CDR3 consists of 17 residues. CDR3 residues: CASSTGTASFNLYEQYF. The DNA for the CDR3 is TGTGCCAGCAGTACCGGGACAGCAAGTTTTAATCTCTACGAGCAGTACTTC.

V usage is TRBV6-1 and J usage is TRBJ1-1; TRBD1 is a possible D gene (6 bases). There are 15 residues in the CDR3. In germline, CDR1 is MNHNS, CDR2 SASEGT. V was pared by 6 bases and J by 4 bases, with 18 bases between. Here the CDR3 reads CASRGQGSLGTEAFF. The CDR3, as DNA: TGTGCCAGCAGAGGCCAGGGGTCTCTTGGCACTGAAGCTTTCTTT.

The chain carries TRBV5-6 and TRBJ2-7; D perhaps matches TRBD1 (6 bases). The CDR3 is 16 amino acids. CDR1 and CDR2 from the germline V gene are SGHDT and YYEEEE. V lost 3 bases to trimming and J lost 5 bases, with 21 bases between them. The CDR3 region is CASSSERGTPSHEQYF. CDR3 nucleotide sequence: TGTGCCAGCAGCTCGGAGAGGGGGACCCCAAGCCACGAGCAGTACTTC. The whole variable domain, remainder taken from reference TRBV5-6 and TRBJ2-7, is DAGVTQSPTHLIKTRGQQVTLRCSPKSGHDTVSWYQQALGQGPQFIFQYYEEEERQRGNFPDRFSGHQFPNYSSELNVNALLLGDSALYLCASSSERGTPSHEQYFGPGTRLTVT.

This clonotype was seen ten or more times. The genes are TRBV11-2 and TRBJ2-5; D is perhaps TRBD2 (5 bases). Trimming pared 5 bases from V and 5 bases from J, leaving 12 bases between. The germline V gene has CDR1 SGHAT and CDR2 FQNNGV. The CDR3 is 13 amino acids. This chain's CDR3 is CASSRGRTETQYF. CDR3 sequence (DNA): TGTGCCAGCAGCCGGGGTAGAACTGAGACCCAGTACTTC.

CDR3 region: CASTFQPSYEQYF. DNA for the CDR3: TGCGCCAGCACCTTCCAGCCCTCCTACGAGCAGTACTTC. The rearrangement joins TRBV5-1 to TRBJ2-7, with unresolved D. Germline CDR1 reads SGHRS; CDR2 reads YFSETQ. V was clipped by 6 bases and J by 0 bases, with 10 bases between them. The CDR3 runs 13 residues.

Only a few counts were recorded for this clonotype. This sequence joins TRBV5-4 and TRBJ1-6; a possible D gene is TRBD1 (6 bases). V gave up 3 bases and J gave up 9 bases, with 13 bases separating them. Looked up from germline, CDR1 is SGHNT and CDR2 is YYREEE (reference sequence). The CDR3 spans 14 residues. Written as DNA, the CDR3 is TGTGCCAGCAGCTCAGGGGATTCTGCTTCACCCCTCCACTTT. Its translation: CASSSGDSASPLHF.

In this sample, this clonotype turned up many times. The chain combines TRBV12-3 or TRBV12-4 with TRBJ2-7; TRBD1 aligns across 7 bases. The CDR3 loop spans 14 amino acids. The junction had 6 bases not matched to a gene; V was cut back by 5 bases and J by 2 bases. The CDR3 protein is CASSDAGTAYEQYF. In DNA form, the CDR3 reads TGTGCCAGCAGTGACGCCGGGACAGCCTACGAGCAGTACTTC.

For this clonotype: A read error may account for a junction end that differs from germline. The chain is built from TRBV4-2 and TRBJ2-3, with D maybe TRBD1 (5 bases). There are 16 residues in the CDR3. Germline CDR1 and CDR2: LGHNA and YNFKEQ. Here the CDR3 DNA reads TGTGCCAACAGCCAAGGGGCAGCGCCTCGCACAGATACGCAGTATTTT. This gives the protein CANSQGAAPRTDTQYF.

As concerns this clonotype: The germline gene is not matched at one end of the junction; a read error may be the cause. This chain connects TRBV28 to TRBJ2-1; D ambiguous. Germline-derived CDR1 and CDR2 are MDHEN and SYDVKM. The CDR3 is 14 amino acids. CDR3 sequence reads: CVSSSLGGVSEQFF. In nucleotides, the CDR3 is TGTGTCAGCAGTTCCCTGGGTGGGGTCAGTGAGCAGTTCTTC.

To note about this clonotype: No conserved phenylalanine or tryptophan is present at the end of the CDR3, so a read error is the likely explanation. The V and J genes are TRBV11-2 and TRBJ2-5, with TRBD2 matching 12 bases. The CDR3 consists of 16 residues. Trimming removed 9 bases from V and 7 bases from J; junction bases left unmatched: 15. Germline CDR1 and CDR2: SGHAT and FQNNGV. The CDR3: CASSPLTSGGPGTQYL. CDR3 coding DNA: TGTGCCAGTAGCCCACTGACTAGCGGGGGACCAGGGACCCAGTACCTC.

Details on this clonotype: One end of the junction is discordant with germline, which a read error may explain. V gene TRBV6-5 combines with J gene TRBJ2-7, with TRBD1 matching over 7 bases. The CDR3 is 14 residues long. In germline, CDR1 is MNHEY, CDR2 SVGAGI. The CDR3 DNA reads as TGTGCCTGCAGTTACGGACAGGAGGCCTACGAGCAGTACTTC. It yields the protein CACSYGQEAYEQYF.

Notes on this clonotype: This could be a read error, since a much larger clone is one nucleotide away. This chain uses TRBV6-2 or TRBV6-3 with TRBJ1-4; D remains ambiguous. Germline V gene lookup returns CDR1 MNHEY and CDR2 SVGEGT. There are 12 residues in the CDR3. CDR3 amino acids: CVSSHMPEKLFF. The CDR3 DNA is TGTGTCAGCAGTCACATGCCTGAAAAACTGTTTTTT.

Of note for this clonotype: The conserved final phenylalanine or tryptophan is absent from the CDR3, which likely points to a read error. V is TRBV11-2 and J is TRBJ2-1, with D possibly TRBD2 on 6 matching bases. The CDR3 covers 15 residues. Germline loops: CDR1 SGHAT, CDR2 FQNNGV. In DNA form, the CDR3 reads TGTGTCAGCAGCTTAGTCCCCGGGGGCTACAATGAGCAGTTCTCC. It codes for CVSSLVPGGYNEQFS.

By frequency in the sample, this clonotype is medium-sized. CDR3 sequence (DNA): TGTGCCAGCAGCTTTGCCGGGGCACAAGAGACCCAGTACTTC. It specifies CASSFAGAQETQYF. This chain connects TRBV11-1 to TRBJ2-5; the D gene could be TRBD1 or TRBD2 (5 bases each). Germline CDR1 is SGHAT and CDR2 is FQDESV (reference sequence). The CDR3 is made up of 14 amino acids. V lost 3 bases, J lost 2 bases, and 10 bases lay in between.

CDR3 loop: CASSSLMVYEQYF. For the CDR3, the DNA is TGTGCCAGCAGCTCCTTGATGGTCTACGAGCAGTACTTC. J is TRBJ2-7 and V is TRBV5-6, with D unresolved. This CDR3 has 13 residues. Trimming left V 3 bases short and J 3 bases short, with 10 bases between. Germline V lookup: CDR1 SGHDT, CDR2 YYEEEE.

This clonotype was observed at least ten times. The gene calls are TRBV5-5 and TRBJ2-1, with D uncertain. Germline loops: CDR1 SGHKS, CDR2 YYEKEE (reference sequence). The CDR3 has 18 residues. V shed 6 bases and J shed 2 bases, with 24 bases lying between them. The CDR3 sequence is CASTIGRRTLFTYNEQFF. DNA for the CDR3: TGTGCCAGCACCATCGGGCGCAGAACCCTCTTCACCTACAATGAGCAGTTCTTC.

Note on this clonotype: An end of the junction differs from the germline gene, which may be a read error. The chain employs TRBV29-1 and TRBJ2-1; D tentatively fits TRBD1 or TRBD2 (5 bases each). The CDR3 is 12 residues long. Germline assignment: CDR1 SQVTM and CDR2 ANQGSEA. CDR3: CSARDGYNEEFF. In DNA, the CDR3 is TGCAGCGCTCGGGACGGTTACAATGAGGAGTTCTTC.

This clonotype was found many times. The chain employs TRBV29-1 and TRBJ2-5, with 9 positions matching TRBD1. The CDR3 length is 12 residues. V was pared by 8 bases and J by 5 bases, with 6 bases of the junction left unmatched. Germline values: CDR1 SQVTM, CDR2 ANQGSEA. CDR3 sequence reads: CSTGQGGETQYF. CDR3 in DNA: TGCAGCACGGGACAGGGCGGGGAGACCCAGTACTTC.

Remarks on this clonotype: A single base separates this from a much larger clone, so it may be a read error. The V call is TRBV6-2 or TRBV6-3, the J call TRBJ1-1, with D tentatively TRBD1 (5 bases). This CDR3 is built from 14 residues. In germline, CDR1 is MNHEY, CDR2 SVGEGT. The germline V and J ends were trimmed by 4 bases and 1 base, with 10 bases remaining between them. The CDR3 region has the DNA TGTGCCAGCAGTTTTGGGGCCGGGAACACTGAAGCTTTCTTT. Its protein is CASSFGAGNTEAFF.

To note about this clonotype: A much larger clone differs from this one at a single base, so this may be a read error. No conserved phenylalanine or tryptophan ends this CDR3, so it is likely a read error. The chain joins TRBV29-1 to TRBJ2-3, with D perhaps matching TRBD2 (6 bases). The CDR3 spans 14 residues. The germline CDR1 and CDR2 sequences are SQVTM and ANQGSEA. With 7 bases removed from V and 4 bases from J, the gap between germline ends came to 18 bases. The CDR3 DNA reads as TGCAGCGCCAGGGAGACTAGTTTTCCAGATACGCAGTATTCT. Its translation is CSARETSFPDTQYS.

The J gene is TRBJ2-7, the V gene TRBV7-9; 7 bases align to TRBD1. Germline CDR1 reads SEHNR; CDR2 reads FQNEAQ (reference sequence). V shed 0 bases, J shed 3 bases, and the junction held 2 bases outside the gene matches. This CDR3 region has 14 residues. CDR3 nucleotides: TGTGCCAGCAGCTTAGCAGGGGGCAACTACGAGCAGTACTTC. It is translated as CASSLAGGNYEQYF.

The chain combines TRBV11-2 with TRBJ2-1; either TRBD1 or TRBD2 may supply D (5 bases each). CDR3 length equals 15 residues. CDR1 and CDR2 from the germline V gene are SGHAT and FQNNGV. The germline V and J ends were trimmed by 11 bases and 6 bases, with 23 bases remaining between them. The CDR3 protein is CACTRLGPVLNEQFF. The CDR3 region has the DNA TGTGCCTGCACCAGACTGGGACCAGTGCTCAATGAGCAGTTCTTC.

Note on this clonotype: This may arise from a read error, as a much more abundant clone is one base away. The V call is TRBV6-1, the J call TRBJ1-1; D is uncertain. Germline CDR1 is MNHNS and CDR2 is SASEGT. CDR3 size: 12 residues. With 6 bases removed from V and 10 bases from J, the gap between germline ends came to 15 bases. The CDR3 DNA reads TGTGCCAGCAGCCGTGTACCGCGTCCAGCTTTCTTT. Amino acids: CASSRVPRPAFF.

With regard to this clonotype: A much larger clonotype is one base distant, so this may be a read error. V gene TRBV29-1 combines with J gene TRBJ2-2, with 11 bases lining up with TRBD2. This CDR3 is built from 16 residues. Germline V lookup: CDR1 SQVTM, CDR2 ANQGSEA. The CDR3 reads CSVGQVAGGLTGGLFF. As DNA, the CDR3 is TGCAGCGTTGGTCAAGTAGCGGGAGGGCTCACCGGGGGGCTGTTTTTT.

A word on this clonotype: One end of the junction fails to match germline, which may point to a read error. The J gene is TRBJ1-3, the V gene TRBV5-5, with D maybe TRBD1 (5 bases). There are 19 residues in the CDR3. Germline V CDR1 and CDR2: SGHKS, YYEKEE (reference sequence). The CDR3 DNA reads as TGTGCCAGCAGCTCAACGCCTCGGGACTCAAGGTTTGCGGGAAACGCCATATACTTT. Translated: CASSSTPRDSRFAGNAIYF.

This rearrangement joins TRBV30 to TRBJ1-1, with D possibly TRBD1 on 6 matching bases. The CDR3 extends over 12 amino acids. V was pared by 2 bases and J by 7 bases, with 11 bases between. Looked up from germline, CDR1 is GTSNPN and CDR2 is SVGIG (reference sequence). CDR3 sequence (DNA): TGTGCCTGGAGTCGCCAGGGGATTGAAGCTTTCTTT. Amino acids: CAWSRQGIEAFF.

The table lists this clonotype with a count of one. One base away lies a much larger clone, so this may be a sequencing read error. The genes are TRBV6-6 and TRBJ2-2; D is unclear. Germline-derived CDR1 and CDR2 are MNHNY and SVGAGI (reference sequence). This CDR3 is 15 amino acids long. This CDR3 reads CATSYTGPDTGELFF. The CDR3 nucleotides read TGTGCCACCAGTTACACGGGCCCCGACACCGGGGAGCTGTTTTTT.